This TCR beta chain appears in the sequencing data of a study of metastatic and nonmetastatic thyroid tumors. Study background: Repertoire comparison spanned blood and tumor or nodule tissue of malignant and benign thyroid patients. Whole-study results and caveats: In both blood and tumor samples, TCR beta diversity was reported significantly higher for malignant than benign nodules.

Ten or more counts support this clone. Its antigen is as yet unknown. This CDR3 contains 14 residues. With 1 base removed from V and 3 bases from J, the gap between germline ends came to 9 bases. Germline CDR1 and CDR2: LGHNA and YNFKEQ. Per the original data handling: Between-group CDR3 differences, defined by clinicopathological status, yielded a distant-metastasis classifier for papillary thyroid cancer. TCRdb re-clonotyped the PCR reads via MiXCR. TCRdb assigned the V and J calls; the authors' analysis was not used. The sample holds roughly 45,000 clones, approximately 3% seen once. Patients underwent thyroid surgery, and none had received any treatment before it.

The chain carries TRBV4-2 and TRBJ2-5; the D gene is possibly TRBD1 (5 bases). This sequence originates from a female donor with papillary thyroid cancer or a benign thyroid nodule (not recorded which). Some clones in this sample may be carry-over from other donors' samples. Sequenced input: blood. The CDR3 sequence: CASSQGGAEETQYF. CDR3 nucleotide sequence: TGTGCCAGCAGCCAAGGTGGGGCGGAAGAGACCCAGTACTTC.